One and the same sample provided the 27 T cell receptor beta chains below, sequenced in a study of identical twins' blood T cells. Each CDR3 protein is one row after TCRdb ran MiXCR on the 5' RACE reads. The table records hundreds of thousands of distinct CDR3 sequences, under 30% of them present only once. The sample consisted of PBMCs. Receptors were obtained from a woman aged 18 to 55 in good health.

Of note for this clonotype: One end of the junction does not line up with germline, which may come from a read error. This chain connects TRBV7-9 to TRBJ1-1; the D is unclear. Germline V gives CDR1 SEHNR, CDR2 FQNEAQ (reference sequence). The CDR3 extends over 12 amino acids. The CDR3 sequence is CTSSLGQTEAFF. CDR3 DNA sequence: TGTACCAGCAGCTTAGGCCAGACTGAAGCTTTCTTT.

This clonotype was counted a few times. CDR3 sequence reads: CASSLTGTSMNTEAFF. The DNA of the CDR3 is TGTGCCAGCAGTCTAACAGGGACGAGCATGAACACTGAAGCTTTCTTT. The chain joins TRBV6-2 or TRBV6-3 to TRBJ1-1; tentative D call: TRBD1 (6 bases). Germline V gene sequence: CDR1 MNHEY, CDR2 SVGEGT. CDR3 length: 16 amino acids. V gave up 5 bases and J gave up 0 bases, with 16 bases separating them.

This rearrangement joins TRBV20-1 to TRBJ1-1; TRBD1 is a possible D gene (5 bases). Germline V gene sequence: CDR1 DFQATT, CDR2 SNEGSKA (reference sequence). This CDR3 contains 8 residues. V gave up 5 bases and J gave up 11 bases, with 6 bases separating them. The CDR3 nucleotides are TGCAGTGCTGGGGCGGCTTTCTTT. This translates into CSAGAAFF.

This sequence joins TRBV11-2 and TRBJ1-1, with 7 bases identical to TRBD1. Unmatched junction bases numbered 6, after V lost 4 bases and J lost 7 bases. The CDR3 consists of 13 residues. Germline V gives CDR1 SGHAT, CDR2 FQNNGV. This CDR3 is CASSSSGGFEAFF. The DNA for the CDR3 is TGTGCCAGCAGCTCATCAGGGGGATTTGAAGCTTTCTTT.

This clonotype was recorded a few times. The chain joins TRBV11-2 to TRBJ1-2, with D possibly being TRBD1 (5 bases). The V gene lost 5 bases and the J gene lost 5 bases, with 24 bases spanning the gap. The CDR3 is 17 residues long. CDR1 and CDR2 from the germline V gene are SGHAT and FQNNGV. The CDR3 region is CASSKTTLPGPLYGYTF. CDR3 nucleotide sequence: TGTGCCAGCAGCAAAACCACACTACCGGGGCCCTTATATGGCTACACCTTC.

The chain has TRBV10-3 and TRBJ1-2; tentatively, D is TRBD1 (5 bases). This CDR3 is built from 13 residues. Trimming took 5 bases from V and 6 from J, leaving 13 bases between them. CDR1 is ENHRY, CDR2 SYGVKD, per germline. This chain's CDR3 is CAISRDPGHGYTF. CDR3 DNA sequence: TGTGCCATCAGTAGGGATCCGGGGCATGGCTACACCTTC.

The CDR3 spells CASSVSGTTNEKLFF. The CDR3, as DNA: TGTGCCAGCAGCGTAAGCGGCACAACTAATGAAAAACTGTTTTTT. V and J are TRBV9 and TRBJ1-4; D not certain. The CDR3 is 15 amino acids. From germline, CDR1 is SGDLS and CDR2 YYNGEE. V was trimmed by 1 base and J by 0 bases, leaving 7 bases between them.

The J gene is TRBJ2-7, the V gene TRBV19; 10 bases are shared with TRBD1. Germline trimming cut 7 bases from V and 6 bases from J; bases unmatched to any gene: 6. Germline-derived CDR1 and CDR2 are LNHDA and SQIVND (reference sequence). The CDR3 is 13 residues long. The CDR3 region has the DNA TGTGCCAGTACCAACCGGGACAGGGGCGAGCAGTACTTC. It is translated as CASTNRDRGEQYF.

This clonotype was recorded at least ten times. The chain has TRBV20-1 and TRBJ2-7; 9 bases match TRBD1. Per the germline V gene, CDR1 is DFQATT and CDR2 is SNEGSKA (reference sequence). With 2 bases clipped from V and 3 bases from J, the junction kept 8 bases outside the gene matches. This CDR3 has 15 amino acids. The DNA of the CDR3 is TGCAGTGCTAGATCCGGGACAGGGAATTTCTACGAGCAGTACTTC. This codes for CSARSGTGNFYEQYF.

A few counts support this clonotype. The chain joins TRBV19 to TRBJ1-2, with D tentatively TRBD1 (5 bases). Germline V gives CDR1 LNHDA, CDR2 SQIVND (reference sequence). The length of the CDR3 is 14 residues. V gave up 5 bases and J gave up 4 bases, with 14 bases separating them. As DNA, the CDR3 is TGTGCCAGTAGTTTCGGGACTTCCACCTATGGCTACACCTTC. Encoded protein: CASSFGTSTYGYTF.

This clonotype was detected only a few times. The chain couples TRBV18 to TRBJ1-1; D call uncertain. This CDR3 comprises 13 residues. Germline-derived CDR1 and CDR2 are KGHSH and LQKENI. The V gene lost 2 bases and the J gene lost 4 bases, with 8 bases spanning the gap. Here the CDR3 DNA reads TGTGCCAGCTCACCAAGTGCGCTCACTGAAGCTTTCTTT. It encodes CASSPSALTEAFF.

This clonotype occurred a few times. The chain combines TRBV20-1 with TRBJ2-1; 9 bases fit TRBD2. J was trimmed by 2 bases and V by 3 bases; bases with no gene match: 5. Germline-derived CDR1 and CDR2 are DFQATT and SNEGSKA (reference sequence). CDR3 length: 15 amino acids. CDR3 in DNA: TGCAGTGCTAGTTTGAGCGGGGGGCCCTACAATGAGCAGTTCTTC. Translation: CSASLSGGPYNEQFF.

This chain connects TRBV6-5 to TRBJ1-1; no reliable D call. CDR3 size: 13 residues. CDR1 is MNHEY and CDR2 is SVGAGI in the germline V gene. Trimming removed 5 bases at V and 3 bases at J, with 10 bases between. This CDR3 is CASSVGQDTEAFF. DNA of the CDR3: TGTGCCAGCAGTGTGGGTCAGGACACTGAAGCTTTCTTT.

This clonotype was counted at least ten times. The CDR3 nucleotides are TGTGCCAGCCGCTCGTTACAGGGAGCTAAGAACACTGAAGCTTTCTTT. Translating it yields CASRSLQGAKNTEAFF. The chain combines TRBV27 with TRBJ1-1, with TRBD1 as a possible D gene (6 bases). The CDR3 spans 16 residues. The germline V gene has CDR1 MNHEY and CDR2 SMNVEV (reference sequence). V lost 8 bases and J 1 base, leaving 20 bases between the germline ends.

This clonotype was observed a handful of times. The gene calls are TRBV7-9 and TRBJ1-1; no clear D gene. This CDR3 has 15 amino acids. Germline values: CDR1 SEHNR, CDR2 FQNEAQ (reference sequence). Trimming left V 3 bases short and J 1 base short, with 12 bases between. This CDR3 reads CASSFQPSTNTEAFF. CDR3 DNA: TGTGCCAGCAGCTTTCAGCCTTCAACGAACACTGAAGCTTTCTTT.

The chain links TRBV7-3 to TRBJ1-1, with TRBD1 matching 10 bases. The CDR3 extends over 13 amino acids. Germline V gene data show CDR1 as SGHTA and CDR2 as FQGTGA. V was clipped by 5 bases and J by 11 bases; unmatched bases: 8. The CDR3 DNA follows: TGTGCCAGCAGCCCTAGGACAGGGGGATTGGCTTTCTTT. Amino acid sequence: CASSPRTGGLAFF.

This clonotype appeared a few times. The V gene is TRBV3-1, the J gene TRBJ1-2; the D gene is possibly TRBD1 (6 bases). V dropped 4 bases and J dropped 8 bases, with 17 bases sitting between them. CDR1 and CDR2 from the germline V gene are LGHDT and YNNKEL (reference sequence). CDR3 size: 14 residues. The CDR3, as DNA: TGTGCCAGCAGCCGAGGGGGGAGTTATTGGGGCTACACCTTC. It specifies CASSRGGSYWGYTF.

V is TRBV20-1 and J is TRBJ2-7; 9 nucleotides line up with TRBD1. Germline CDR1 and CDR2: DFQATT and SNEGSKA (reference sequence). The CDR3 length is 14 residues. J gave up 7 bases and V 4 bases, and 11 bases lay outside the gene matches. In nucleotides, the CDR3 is TGCAGTGCTATGATTCCGGGACAGGGCGAAGAGCAGTACTTC. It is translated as CSAMIPGQGEEQYF.

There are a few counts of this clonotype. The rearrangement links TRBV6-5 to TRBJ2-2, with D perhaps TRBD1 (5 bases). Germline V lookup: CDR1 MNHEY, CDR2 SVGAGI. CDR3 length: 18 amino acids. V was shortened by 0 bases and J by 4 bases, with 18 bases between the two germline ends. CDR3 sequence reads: CASSYSIIGHRATGELFF. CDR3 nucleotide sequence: TGTGCCAGCAGTTACTCGATAATAGGACATCGGGCCACCGGGGAGCTGTTTTTT.

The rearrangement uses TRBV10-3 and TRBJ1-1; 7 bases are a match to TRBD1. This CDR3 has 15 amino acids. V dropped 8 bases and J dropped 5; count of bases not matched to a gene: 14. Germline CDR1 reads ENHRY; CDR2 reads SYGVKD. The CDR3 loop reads CAIEKNPGGRTEAFF. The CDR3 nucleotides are TGTGCCATCGAGAAGAACCCAGGGGGGAGGACTGAAGCTTTCTTT.

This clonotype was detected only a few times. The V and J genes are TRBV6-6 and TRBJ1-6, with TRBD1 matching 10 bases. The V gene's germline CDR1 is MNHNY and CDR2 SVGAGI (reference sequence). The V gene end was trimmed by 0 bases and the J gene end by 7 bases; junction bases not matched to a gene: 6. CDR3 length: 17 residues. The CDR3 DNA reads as TGTGCCAGCAGTTACTCTCTCGGGACAGGGGCGAATTCACCCCTCCACTTT. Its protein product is CASSYSLGTGANSPLHF.

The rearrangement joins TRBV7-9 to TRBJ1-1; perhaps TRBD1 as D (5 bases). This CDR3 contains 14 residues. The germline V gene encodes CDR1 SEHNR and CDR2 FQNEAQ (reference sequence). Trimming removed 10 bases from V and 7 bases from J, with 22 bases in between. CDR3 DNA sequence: TGTGCCACCTCTGAGAAAAGGGGTCTCGATGAAGCTTTCTTT. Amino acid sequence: CATSEKRGLDEAFF.

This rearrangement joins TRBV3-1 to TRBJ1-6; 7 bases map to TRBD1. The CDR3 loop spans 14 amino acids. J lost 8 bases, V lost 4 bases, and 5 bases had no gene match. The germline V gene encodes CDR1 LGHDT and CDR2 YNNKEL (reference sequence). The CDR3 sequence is CASSLGQWDSPLHF. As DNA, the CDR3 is TGTGCCAGCAGCCTGGGACAGTGGGATTCACCCCTCCACTTT.

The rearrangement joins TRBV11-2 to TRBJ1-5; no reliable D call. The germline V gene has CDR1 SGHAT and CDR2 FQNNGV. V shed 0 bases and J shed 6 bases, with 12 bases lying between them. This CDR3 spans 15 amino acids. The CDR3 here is CASSLDLGIFQPQHF. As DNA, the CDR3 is TGTGCCAGCAGCTTAGATCTGGGGATCTTTCAGCCCCAGCATTTT.

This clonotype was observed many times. Here the CDR3 DNA reads TGTGCCACCAGCAGAGTTGGGAACGAGCAGTACTTC. This codes for CATSRVGNEQYF. The V call is TRBV15, the J call TRBJ2-7; D is ambiguous. CDR1 LNHNV and CDR2 YYDKDF come from the germline V gene (reference sequence). The CDR3 has 12 residues. Trimming removed 1 base at V and 5 bases at J, with 6 bases between.

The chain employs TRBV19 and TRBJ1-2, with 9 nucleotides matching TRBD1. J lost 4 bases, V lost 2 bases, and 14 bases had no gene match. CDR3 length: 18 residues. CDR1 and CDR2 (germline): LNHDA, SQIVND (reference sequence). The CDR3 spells CASSIPGTGHLRTYGYTF. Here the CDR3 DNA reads TGTGCCAGTAGTATACCCGGGACAGGGCACCTCCGCACCTATGGCTACACCTTC.

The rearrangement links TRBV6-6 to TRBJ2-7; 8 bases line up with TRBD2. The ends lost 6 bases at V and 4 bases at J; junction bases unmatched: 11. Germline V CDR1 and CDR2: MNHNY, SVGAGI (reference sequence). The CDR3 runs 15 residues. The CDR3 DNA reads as TGTGCCAGCAGAAATACCGGGACTAGTCATTACGAGCAGTACTTC. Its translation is CASRNTGTSHYEQYF.